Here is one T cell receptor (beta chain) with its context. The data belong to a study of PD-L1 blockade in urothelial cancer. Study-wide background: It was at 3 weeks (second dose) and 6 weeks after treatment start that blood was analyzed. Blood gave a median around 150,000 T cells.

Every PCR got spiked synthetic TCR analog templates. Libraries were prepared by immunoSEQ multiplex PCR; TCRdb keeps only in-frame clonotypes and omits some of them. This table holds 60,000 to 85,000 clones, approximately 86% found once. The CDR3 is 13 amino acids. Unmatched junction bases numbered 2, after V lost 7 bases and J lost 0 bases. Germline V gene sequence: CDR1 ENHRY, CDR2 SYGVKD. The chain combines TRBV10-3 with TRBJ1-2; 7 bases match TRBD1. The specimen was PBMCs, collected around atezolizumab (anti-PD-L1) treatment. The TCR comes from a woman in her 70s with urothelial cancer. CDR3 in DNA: TGTGCCATCACCGGGACAGCTAACTATGGCTACACCTTC. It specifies CAITGTANYGYTF.